Each of the 6 T cell receptor beta chains below was sequenced from the same sample in a study of cytomegalovirus exposure and HLA in healthy donors. This PCR relied on a set of 60 Vbeta primers and 13 Jbeta primers. Sequencing was performed with immunoSEQ multiplex PCR; in TCRdb, only in-frame clones are kept and a portion is missing. The data contain around 190,000 clones, just under 75% of them singletons. Sequencing was carried out using PBMCs. The receptors originated from a woman under 40 in good health and CMV-seropositive.

The gene calls are TRBV10-3 and TRBJ2-1, with TRBD1 as a possible D gene (6 bases). The CDR3 sequence is 14 residues long. V was pared by 10 bases and J by 1 base, with 14 bases between. Looked up from germline, CDR1 is ENHRY and CDR2 is SYGVKD. The CDR3 region is CATRGYASYNEQFF. Here the CDR3 DNA reads TGTGCCACCAGGGGCTATGCGTCCTACAATGAGCAGTTCTTC.

The rearrangement joins TRBV5-4 to TRBJ1-4, with unresolved D. Germline-derived CDR1 and CDR2 are SGHNT and YYREEE (reference sequence). V lost 0 bases and J lost 8, with 8 bases in between. This CDR3 contains 13 residues. The CDR3 sequence: CASSLAVSEKLFF. The CDR3 DNA reads TGTGCCAGCAGCTTGGCGGTTTCCGAAAAACTGTTTTTT.

This clone was detected only a few times. This chain uses TRBV19 with TRBJ2-1; possibly TRBD2 for D (6 bases). The CDR3 runs to 15 residues. In germline, CDR1 is LNHDA, CDR2 SQIVND (reference sequence). V gave up 8 bases and J gave up 1 base, with 15 bases separating them. The CDR3 nucleotides are TGTGCCAGTGCGCCGGGACTCGCGTCCTACAATGAGCAGTTCTTC. It is translated as CASAPGLASYNEQFF. The full variable domain, rest sourced from reference TRBV19 and TRBJ2-1, is DGGITQSPKYLFRKEGQNVTLSCEQNLNHDAMYWYRQDPGQGLRLIYYSQIVNDFQKGDIAEGYSVSREKKESFPLTVTSAQKNPTAFYLCASAPGLASYNEQFFGPGTRLTVL.

The gene calls are TRBV19 and TRBJ2-7; 8 bases match TRBD2. This CDR3 has 14 amino acids. After removal of 1 base from V and 7 bases from J, the junction contained 6 bases not matched to a gene. From germline, CDR1 is LNHDA and CDR2 SQIVND (reference sequence). The CDR3 protein is CASSIGGGRREQYF. In DNA form, the CDR3 reads TGTGCCAGTAGTATAGGCGGCGGGAGGCGAGAGCAGTACTTC.

The CDR3 nucleotides read TGTGCCAGCAGCTTATTAGCGGGTGGCACAGATACGCAGTATTTT. Translated: CASSLLAGGTDTQYF. The chain links TRBV7-9 to TRBJ2-3; 7 nucleotides agree with TRBD2. Germline values: CDR1 SEHNR, CDR2 FQNEAQ (reference sequence). Unmatched junction bases numbered 3, after V lost 2 bases and J lost 1 base. The CDR3 loop spans 15 amino acids.

On this clone itself: The junction shows a germline mismatch at one end, possibly a read error. This chain joins TRBV5-5 and TRBJ2-6; D is ambiguous. The CDR3 runs 16 residues. Germline V gene sequence: CDR1 SGHKS, CDR2 YYEKEE (reference sequence). The CDR3 reads CASTLVATAGANVLTF. The CDR3 DNA reads TGTGCCAGCACCTTGGTGGCTACAGCTGGGGCCAACGTCCTGACTTTC.